Presented here are 12 T cell receptor beta chains from one specimen sequenced in a study of T cell responses to AZD1222 COVID-19 vaccine. Data came from immunoSEQ multiplex PCR; TCRdb stores just in-frame clones and leaves some out. The data contain approximately 130,000 clones, about nine tenths of them singletons. Sequencing used peripheral blood, obtained 28 days after the second dose of the MenACWY control vaccine. The source is an adult who received the MenACWY meningococcal vaccine as a control.

The chain joins TRBV12-3 or TRBV12-4 to TRBJ2-1; D is unclear. The CDR3 consists of 12 residues. V lost 2 bases, J lost 7 bases, and 6 bases lay in between. The DNA of the CDR3 is TGTGCCAGCAGTTTACCACCAAATGAGCAGTTCTTC. This sequence encodes CASSLPPNEQFF.

The V gene is TRBV28, the J gene TRBJ1-6, with TRBD1 matching over 8 bases. CDR1 MDHEN and CDR2 SYDVKM come from the germline V gene. This CDR3 has 17 amino acids. J gave up 7 bases and V 6 bases, and 14 bases lay outside the gene matches. CDR3 sequence reads: CASSPTGTGVKNSPLHF. The CDR3, as DNA: TGTGCCAGCAGCCCAACCGGGACAGGCGTTAAGAATTCACCCCTCCACTTT.

The chain uses TRBV5-8 and TRBJ2-2, with D perhaps matching TRBD1 (6 bases). The CDR3 consists of 15 residues. From germline, CDR1 is SGHTS and CDR2 YDEGEE. V gave up 4 bases and J gave up 0 bases, with 10 bases separating them. CDR3 sequence reads: CASSPGATNTGELFF. The CDR3 DNA reads TGTGCCAGCAGCCCAGGGGCGACGAACACCGGGGAGCTGTTTTTT.

The chain is built from TRBV27 and TRBJ1-4; no definite D call. V lost 2 bases to trimming and J lost 4 bases, with 14 bases between them. CDR3 length equals 16 residues. Germline CDR1 reads MNHEY; CDR2 reads SMNVEV (reference sequence). The CDR3, as DNA: TGTGCCAGCAGTTTAGGTCCTAGTGTGGTTAATGAAAAACTGTTTTTT. This gives the protein CASSLGPSVVNEKLFF. Looking up the rest from reference TRBV27 and TRBJ1-4 gives the full variable domain: EAQVTQNPRYLITVTGKKLTVTCSQNMNHEYMSWYRQDPGLGLRQIYYSMNVEVTDKGDVPEGYKVSRKEKRNFPLILESPSPNQTSLYFCASSLGPSVVNEKLFFGSGTQLSVL.

The chain uses TRBV11-2 and TRBJ1-3; weak D call: TRBD1 (6 bases). CDR3 length: 15 amino acids. The germline V gene has CDR1 SGHAT and CDR2 FQNNGV. Trimming took 2 bases from V and 0 from J, leaving 8 bases between them. DNA of the CDR3: TGTGCCAGCAGCTTAAAGGGGGACTCTGGAAACACCATATATTTT. This encodes CASSLKGDSGNTIYF.

CDR3 loop: CASSTTGGGLEQYV. Here the CDR3 DNA reads TGTGCCAGCAGCACAACAGGGGGTGGGCTCGAGCAGTACGTC. The V and J genes are TRBV5-8 and TRBJ2-7; 8 bases map to TRBD1. Germline V gene data show CDR1 as SGHTS and CDR2 as YDEGEE. Trimming took 4 bases from V and 6 from J; bases not matched to a gene: 9. The CDR3 is made up of 14 amino acids.

The chain employs TRBV30 and TRBJ1-3; D remains unclear. This CDR3 has 14 residues. The germline CDR1 and CDR2 sequences are GTSNPN and SVGIG (reference sequence). V dropped 0 bases and J dropped 6 bases, with 12 bases sitting between them. The CDR3 bases are TGTGCCTGGAGTGTATGGCTGCGAGCAAACACCATATATTTT. It specifies CAWSVWLRANTIYF.

In its sample, this clone was seen once. The chain has TRBV10-3 and TRBJ2-4, with 10 bases matching TRBD1. V dropped 4 bases and J dropped 3; count of bases not matched to a gene: 15. There are 19 residues in the CDR3. The germline CDR1 and CDR2 sequences are ENHRY and SYGVKD. For the CDR3, the DNA is TGTGCCATCAGTGTATCGGGGACAGGGGCGGTTGAGGGCAAAAACATTCAGTACTTC. Translating it yields CAISVSGTGAVEGKNIQYF.

This rearrangement joins TRBV7-9 to TRBJ1-2, with D possibly being TRBD1 (5 bases). Germline V gene data show CDR1 as SEHNR and CDR2 as FQNEAQ (reference sequence). The CDR3 has 17 residues. Deletions cut 5 bases from V and 6 bases from J, with 25 bases between. The DNA of the CDR3 is TGTGCCAGCAGCGCCAGCCCGTCCAAGGGGTCATCGAATGGCTACACCTTC. Encoded protein: CASSASPSKGSSNGYTF.

The V gene is TRBV5-6, the J gene TRBJ2-2; 7 nucleotides align to TRBD2. CDR1 SGHDT and CDR2 YYEEEE come from the germline V gene. Trimming removed 1 base from V and 1 base from J; junction bases left unmatched: 4. This CDR3 has 16 amino acids. The CDR3 nucleotides read TGTGCCAGCAGCTTGATCCAGCGGGGGAACACCGGGGAGCTGTTTTTT. Translated, it gives CASSLIQRGNTGELFF.

The chain combines TRBV2 with TRBJ2-3; 8 bases align to TRBD1. Germline CDR1 is SNHLY and CDR2 is FYNNEI. The J segment lost 3 bases and the V segment lost 6 bases, leaving 5 bases of the junction unmatched. CDR3 size: 14 residues. The CDR3 region has the DNA TGTGCCAGCAGACAGGGGGTCGCAACAGATACGCAGTATTTT. This gives the protein CASRQGVATDTQYF.

This clone was found many times. The chain couples TRBV19 to TRBJ2-3, with a possible D match to TRBD2 (6 bases). The CDR3 is 14 residues long. V lost 5 bases and J lost 5, with 14 bases in between. Per germline, CDR1 LNHDA and CDR2 SQIVND (reference sequence). The chain's CDR3 is CASSSRDSEDTQYF. The CDR3 nucleotides are TGTGCCAGTAGTTCACGGGACTCAGAAGATACGCAGTATTTT.